A selection of T cell receptor beta chains follows, all from one sample in a study of blood T cells in healthy people across ages. Using its own MiXCR run on the 5' RACE reads, TCRdb lists one record per CDR3 protein. The data show 1 million to 1.2 million distinct CDR3 sequences, 35% to 40% seen once. The sequenced sample was blood. The receptors come from a man between 18 and 29 years old in good health. Both conserved end residues are part of each CDR3. The order of the fields is D gene, J gene, clone size, V gene, CDR3 protein, CDR3 DNA. A D gene is named only where the DNA matches it firmly. Expanded clones are given a class, and other clones once, few, many or no size at all.

-	TRBJ2-1	-	TRBV9	CASSVADSGNEQFF	TGTGCCAGCAGCGTAGCGGATAGTGGCAATGAGCAGTTCTTC
TRBD1	TRBJ1-5	-	TRBV20-1	CSAREYRGSNQPQHF	TGCAGTGCTAGGGAGTACAGGGGGAGCAATCAGCCCCAGCATTTT
TRBD1	TRBJ1-2	-	TRBV5-5	CASSLRDRGAYYYGYTF	TGTGCCAGCAGCTTGAGGGACAGGGGGGCCTATTACTATGGCTACACCTTC
TRBD1	TRBJ1-2	few	TRBV7-9	CASSPTRDRGATNSNYGYTF	TGTGCCAGCAGCCCTACCCGGGACAGGGGCGCAACTAACAGTAACTATGGCTACACCTTC
-	TRBJ2-3	few	TRBV2	CASSERNPLSGDTQYF	TGTGCCAGCAGTGAACGGAACCCGCTATCCGGAGATACGCAGTATTTT
TRBD1	TRBJ1-4	few	TRBV29-1	CSVEDPHDRGQREKLFF	TGCAGCGTTGAAGACCCTCACGACAGGGGGCAAAGAGAAAAACTGTTTTTT
TRBD1	TRBJ1-1	-	TRBV18	CASSPETGVGTEAFF	TGTGCCAGCTCACCCGAAACAGGGGTAGGCACTGAAGCTTTCTTT
-	TRBJ1-1	-	TRBV20-1	CSAREVAGEAFF	TGCAGTGCTAGAGAGGTAGCGGGGGAAGCTTTCTTT
TRBD2	TRBJ2-2	-	TRBV12-3/TRBV12-4	CAGSPGTSARGTGELFF	TGTGCCGGCAGTCCCGGGACTAGCGCCCGGGGCACCGGGGAGCTGTTTTTT
TRBD2	TRBJ2-7	-	TRBV10-3	CATAGGNEQYF	TGTGCCACCGCCGGGGGGAACGAGCAGTACTTC
-	TRBJ2-3	-	TRBV27	CASSHLPDTQYF	TGTGCCAGCAGCCATCTGCCGGATACGCAGTATTTT
TRBD2	TRBJ2-1	-	TRBV20-1	CSARGTSGMQFF	TGCAGTGCTAGAGGGACTAGCGGGATGCAGTTCTTC
TRBD1	TRBJ2-7	-	TRBV10-3	CALSQGGCEQYF	TGTGCCCTTTCACAGGGGGGATGCGAGCAGTACTTC
-	TRBJ2-2	-	TRBV21-1	CASSKSPGQGNTGELFF	TGTGCCAGCAGCAAAAGCCCGGGACAAGGAAACACCGGGGAGCTGTTTTTT
-	TRBJ2-1	-	TRBV20-1	CSDSKGETQFF	TGCAGTGACAGTAAGGGGGAGACCCAGTTCTTC
-	TRBJ1-1	-	TRBV28	CASGLESWIDMNTEAFF	TGTGCCAGCGGGCTAGAAAGTTGGATCGATATGAACACTGAAGCTTTCTTT
-	TRBJ1-2	-	TRBV9	CASRGGFGYGYTF	TGTGCCAGCAGGGGAGGTTTCGGCTATGGCTACACCTTC
-	TRBJ2-7	-	TRBV12-5	CASVGGQNSYEQYF	TGTGCTAGTGTCGGGGGACAGAACTCCTACGAGCAGTACTTC
-	TRBJ2-7	-	TRBV7-2	CASSLGPNSLQQYF	TGTGCCAGCAGCCTGGGACCGAATTCTCTCCAGCAGTACTTC
TRBD1	TRBJ1-1	-	TRBV6-6	CASSWNRGFNTEAFF	TGTGCCAGCAGTTGGAACAGGGGGTTTAACACTGAAGCTTTCTTT
-	TRBJ1-4	-	TRBV28	CASWDVNGEKLFF	TGTGCCAGCTGGGACGTGAATGGGGAAAAACTGTTTTTT
TRBD2	TRBJ2-7	few	TRBV6-5	CASSYRRGGHYEQYF	TGTGCCAGCAGTTACCGGCGGGGGGGCCACTACGAGCAGTACTTC
-	TRBJ1-5	few	TRBV7-9	CASSETGPGPQHF	TGTGCCAGCAGCGAGACCGGCCCGGGGCCCCAGCATTTT
-	TRBJ1-1	-	TRBV4-1	CASSQDGWGSPNTEAFF	TGCGCCAGCAGCCAAGATGGTTGGGGCAGCCCAAACACTGAAGCTTTCTTT
-	TRBJ1-3	-	TRBV20-1	CSASPVGNTIYF	TGCAGTGCTAGTCCAGTTGGAAACACCATATATTTT
-	TRBJ1-4	-	TRBV12-3/TRBV12-4	CASSFWQGDEKLFF	TGTGCCAGCAGTTTCTGGCAAGGAGATGAAAAACTGTTTTTT
-	TRBJ1-2	many	TRBV7-2	CASSFGQYGYTF	TGTGCCAGCAGCTTCGGACAGTATGGCTACACCTTC
TRBD1	TRBJ2-3	-	TRBV5-1	CASSPRQGPPDTQYF	TGCGCCAGCAGCCCACGACAGGGTCCCCCCGATACGCAGTATTTT
-	TRBJ2-2	-	TRBV20-1	CSARPGTLAMDTGELFF	TGCAGTGCTAGACCCGGGACCCTGGCTATGGACACCGGGGAGCTGTTTTTT
-	TRBJ1-5	-	TRBV12-3/TRBV12-4	CASSRPPDQPQHF	TGTGCCAGCAGCCGACCCCCCGACCAGCCCCAGCATTTT
TRBD1	TRBJ2-7	few	TRBV6-5	CASSLPGTGSNHEQYF	TGTGCCAGCAGTTTACCCGGGACAGGGAGTAACCATGAGCAGTACTTC
-	TRBJ2-1	few	TRBV10-3	CAISESEQGGYNEQFF	TGTGCCATCAGTGAGTCGGAGCAGGGGGGATACAATGAGCAGTTCTTC
-	TRBJ2-7	-	TRBV6-2/TRBV6-3	CSIGDNSYEQYF	TGTTCCATTGGGGATAACTCCTACGAGCAGTACTTC
-	TRBJ1-5	many	TRBV7-2	CASSLGQSNQPQHF	TGTGCCAGCAGCTTAGGACAGTCCAATCAGCCCCAGCATTTT
-	TRBJ1-5	few	TRBV2	CASNWGGNQPQHF	TGTGCCAGCAACTGGGGAGGCAATCAGCCCCAGCATTTT
-	TRBJ1-6	-	TRBV7-2	CASSRETGRTSPLHF	TGTGCCAGCAGCCGTGAGACTGGTCGTACTTCACCCCTCCACTTT
-	TRBJ2-7	-	TRBV6-1	CASRAGYSYEQYF	TGTGCCAGCAGGGCAGGATACTCCTACGAGCAGTACTTC
TRBD2	TRBJ2-3	few	TRBV30	CAWSRGLDTDTQYF	TGTGCCTGGAGTAGAGGACTAGACACAGATACGCAGTATTTT
-	TRBJ1-6	-	TRBV20-1	CSARETGSSYNSPLHF	TGCAGTGCTAGAGAAACAGGAAGCTCCTATAATTCACCCCTCCACTTT
TRBD2	TRBJ2-4	-	TRBV7-2	CASSLAASGDTIQYF	TGTGCCAGCAGCTTAGCGGCTAGCGGGGATACCATTCAGTACTTC
-	TRBJ2-3	-	TRBV27	CASSFRGRADTQYF	TGTGCCAGCAGTTTTCGGGGGCGCGCAGATACGCAGTATTTT
TRBD1	TRBJ2-3	-	TRBV5-5	CTSSHGQGVTDTQYF	TGTACCAGCAGCCACGGACAGGGGGTCACAGATACGCAGTATTTT
TRBD2	TRBJ2-1	-	TRBV6-6	CASRAGGALYNEQFF	TGTGCCAGCCGGGCGGGGGGGGCCCTCTACAATGAGCAGTTCTTC
-	TRBJ1-6	-	TRBV19	CASSIDRGTDNSPLHF	TGTGCCAGTAGTATAGATCGGGGGACGGATAATTCACCCCTCCACTTT
-	TRBJ2-5	few	TRBV7-2	CASSPPTLEETQYF	TGTGCCAGCAGCCCCCCGACTTTGGAAGAGACCCAGTACTTC
TRBD1	TRBJ1-5	-	TRBV6-6	CASSFRDRGYSNQPQHF	TGTGCCAGCAGTTTCCGGGACAGGGGCTATAGCAATCAGCCCCAGCATTTT
TRBD1	TRBJ2-1	-	TRBV7-2	CASRWTGRTEETQFF	TGTGCCAGCAGATGGACAGGCCGAACCGAAGAGACCCAGTTCTTC
TRBD1	TRBJ1-1	few	TRBV12-3/TRBV12-4	CASSRDRAEAFF	TGTGCCAGCAGTCGGGACAGGGCTGAAGCTTTCTTT
-	TRBJ1-1	-	TRBV20-1	CSARSDPGFTEAFF	TGCAGTGCTAGGAGCGATCCGGGATTCACTGAAGCTTTCTTT
-	TRBJ2-7	-	TRBV6-1	CASSERHSYEQYF	TGTGCCAGCAGTGAACGGCACTCCTACGAGCAGTACTTC
TRBD2	TRBJ2-2	-	TRBV12-3/TRBV12-4	CASRGLAVTGELFF	TGTGCCAGCAGGGGACTAGCGGTCACCGGGGAGCTGTTTTTT
TRBD2	TRBJ2-7	-	TRBV24-1	CATSDFRLAGHYEQYF	TGTGCCACCAGTGATTTTCGGCTAGCGGGGCACTACGAGCAGTACTTC